What follows are 29 T cell receptor beta chains derived from one specimen sequenced in a study of T cells in Graves' hyperthyroidism and ophthalmopathy. Amplification of TCR beta CDR3 regions used RNA as the template. Using the HTBI primer set, a first-round RT-PCR was run on the TCR CDR3. TCRdb re-derived calls from the multiplex PCR reads in MiXCR, one entry per CDR3 protein. In the table there are about 640,000 distinct CDR3 sequences, roughly 15% of which are singletons. Specimen: blood. These receptors all come from a woman aged 45-60 years with Graves' ophthalmopathy.

This clonotype was seen a handful of times. CDR3 in DNA: TGTGCCAGCAGTAAACTAGCGGGAGGGCCCTCAGATACGCAGTATTTT. Its protein product is CASSKLAGGPSDTQYF. The chain joins TRBV6-1 to TRBJ2-3, with 13 bases aligning to TRBD2. After removal of 5 bases from V and 4 bases from J, the junction contained 6 bases not matched to a gene. Germline CDR1 and CDR2: MNHNS and SASEGT. The CDR3 extends over 16 amino acids.

CDR3 sequence: CATSDESGVAYNEQFF. CDR3 sequence (DNA): TGTGCCACCAGTGATGAAAGCGGGGTAGCCTACAATGAGCAGTTCTTC. The gene calls are TRBV24-1 and TRBJ2-1, with 7 bases identical to TRBD2. This CDR3 has 16 amino acids. Germline trimming cut 3 bases from V and 2 bases from J; bases unmatched to any gene: 6. In germline, CDR1 is KGHDR, CDR2 SFDVKD.

As concerns this clonotype: A much larger clone lies one base from this, so it may be a read error. The rearrangement joins TRBV27 to TRBJ1-3; a possible D gene is TRBD1 (6 bases). The germline CDR1 and CDR2 sequences are MNHEY and SMNVEV (reference sequence). This CDR3 is 15 amino acids long. The ends were cut back, 2 bases at V and 0 bases at J, with 8 bases in the middle. The CDR3 DNA reads TGTGCCAGCAGTTTAGGGGGGCACTCTGGAAACACCATATATTTT. Translated, it gives CASSLGGHSGNTIYF.

This clonotype was seen at least ten times. The gene calls are TRBV28 and TRBJ2-3, with D perhaps given as TRBD1 or TRBD2 (5 bases each). V shed 9 bases and J shed 4 bases, with 14 bases lying between them. Germline V gene sequence: CDR1 MDHEN, CDR2 SYDVKM. This CDR3 has 13 amino acids. The CDR3 DNA reads TGTGCCAGTCTGACAGTCGGGGCAGATACGCAGTATTTT. Protein: CASLTVGADTQYF.

CDR3 coding DNA: TGCAGCGTTGACCGCGGGGAAGAGACCCAGTACTTC. The encoded protein is CSVDRGEETQYF. The V call is TRBV29-1, the J call TRBJ2-5; weak D call: TRBD2 (6 bases). CDR1 is SQVTM and CDR2 is ANQGSEA in the germline V gene. V gave up 3 bases and J gave up 3 bases, with 8 bases separating them. The CDR3 has 12 residues.

This clonotype has ten or more counts. The chain uses TRBV2 and TRBJ2-3; 9 nucleotides align to TRBD2. Germline CDR1 is SNHLY and CDR2 is FYNNEI. V was pared by 2 bases and J by 10 bases, with 7 bases of the junction left unmatched. The CDR3 has 14 amino acids. The CDR3 nucleotides read TGTGCCAGCAGTGAACGGGCGGGAGGGCCCTCGCAGTATTTT. This sequence encodes CASSERAGGPSQYF.

This clonotype was recorded a few times. This chain's CDR3 is CASIHPPGTGGSDTQYF. CDR3 coding DNA: TGTGCCAGCATCCATCCCCCCGGGACAGGGGGCTCAGATACGCAGTATTTT. V is TRBV6-2 or TRBV6-3 and J is TRBJ2-3, with TRBD1 matching over 12 bases. The V and J ends lost 7 bases and 4 bases, in that order; junction bases with no gene match: 12. The CDR3 length is 17 residues. Per germline, CDR1 MNHEY and CDR2 SVGEGT.

Only a few counts were recorded for this clonotype. V usage is TRBV18 and J usage is TRBJ2-7, with 8 bases fitting TRBD2. Looked up from germline, CDR1 is KGHSH and CDR2 is LQKENI. V dropped 3 bases and J dropped 1; count of bases not matched to a gene: 17. This CDR3 has 19 residues. The CDR3, as DNA: TGTGCCAGCTCACCGATTCGGAGGGTGGACAGCGGGAGTTCCTACGAGCAGTACTTC. Residues: CASSPIRRVDSGSSYEQYF.

This clonotype was counted between two and nine times. This sequence joins TRBV12-5 and TRBJ2-3, with D perhaps TRBD2 (5 bases). Trimming pared 2 bases from V and 10 bases from J, leaving 10 bases between. Germline CDR1 reads LGHNT; CDR2 reads FRNRAP. There are 12 residues in the CDR3. CDR3: CASGLLEEPQYF. For the CDR3, the DNA is TGTGCTAGTGGTTTGTTGGAGGAACCGCAGTATTTT.

This clonotype was counted between two and nine times. A read error may produce the germline difference seen at one junction end. This chain joins TRBV7-9 and TRBJ1-1; possibly TRBD1 for D (6 bases). The CDR3 loop spans 13 amino acids. Germline loops: CDR1 SEHNR, CDR2 FQNEAQ (reference sequence). CDR3 sequence reads: CASSPQGGTGAFF. The DNA for the CDR3 is TGTGCCAGCAGCCCCCAAGGGGGGACTGGAGCTTTCTTT.

This chain uses TRBV28 with TRBJ1-3, with D unresolved. The CDR3 extends over 14 amino acids. CDR1 MDHEN and CDR2 SYDVKM come from the germline V gene. V was clipped by 3 bases and J by 4 bases, with 10 bases between them. CDR3 DNA: TGTGCCAGCAGTTTTTTATCCCCAGGAAACACCATATATTTT. Its translation is CASSFLSPGNTIYF.

The table lists this clonotype with a few counts. The chain uses TRBV27 and TRBJ2-2, with D unresolved. V lost 2 bases and J 6 bases, leaving 10 bases between the germline ends. Germline V CDR1 and CDR2: MNHEY, SMNVEV (reference sequence). This CDR3 comprises 14 residues. The CDR3 coding sequence is TGTGCCAGCAGTTTAGGGCGAAGTGCCGGGGAGCTGTTTTTT. It translates to CASSLGRSAGELFF.

About this clonotype itself: A much larger clone sits a single nucleotide away, making a read error possible. The V gene is TRBV18, the J gene TRBJ2-7; 8 bases align to TRBD2. The J call may not be correct, given that the DNA end is closer to TRBJ2-5. The CDR3 length is 16 residues. CDR1 KGHSH and CDR2 LQKENI come from the germline V gene. The CDR3 reads CASPPAGGRRSETQYF. For the CDR3, the DNA is TGTGCCAGCCCACCAGCGGGCGGGAGGAGGTCGGAGACCCAGTACTTC.

This clonotype was seen many times. J is TRBJ2-3 and V is TRBV11-2, with D tentatively TRBD2 (6 bases). The CDR3 spans 14 residues. Trimming pared 5 bases from V and 4 bases from J, leaving 13 bases between. Germline-derived CDR1 and CDR2 are SGHAT and FQNNGV. The CDR3 DNA sequence: TGTGCCAGCAGCCCACGGGGGTCCCCAGATACGCAGTATTTT. Translation gives CASSPRGSPDTQYF.

The V gene is TRBV14, the J gene TRBJ2-2, with 14 bases lining up with TRBD2. Germline V gene sequence: CDR1 SGHDN, CDR2 FVKESK. V lost 2 bases, J lost 3 bases, and 8 bases stayed unmatched. This CDR3 comprises 19 residues. The CDR3 nucleotides are TGTGCCAGCAGCCAATCCGGGACTAGCGGGAGATATTACACCGGGGAGCTGTTTTTT. Its protein is CASSQSGTSGRYYTGELFF.

This clonotype was detected ten times or more. The chain combines TRBV11-2 with TRBJ2-7; TRBD2 might be the D (6 bases). The germline CDR1 and CDR2 sequences are SGHAT and FQNNGV. CDR3 length: 16 amino acids. V was shortened by 1 base and J by 1 base, with 14 bases between the two germline ends. The CDR3 spells CASSLVEGFGSYEQYF. CDR3 sequence (DNA): TGTGCCAGCAGCTTAGTGGAGGGGTTTGGGTCCTACGAGCAGTACTTC.

This clonotype was observed many times. The V call is TRBV11-2, the J call TRBJ1-1; a weak D match, TRBD1 (6 bases). The CDR3 is 14 residues long. With 5 bases removed from V and 4 bases from J, the gap between germline ends came to 14 bases. The germline CDR1 and CDR2 sequences are SGHAT and FQNNGV. CDR3 in amino acids: CASSIDRLGTEAFF. The CDR3 DNA is TGTGCCAGCAGCATCGACAGGCTGGGCACTGAAGCTTTCTTT.

This clonotype was seen a few times. The chain combines TRBV24-1 with TRBJ2-1; 8 bases agree with TRBD2. Germline values: CDR1 KGHDR, CDR2 SFDVKD. The V and J ends lost 6 bases and 0 bases, in that order; junction bases with no gene match: 0. CDR3 length: 14 amino acids. CDR3 residues: CATSSGSSYNEQFF. DNA of the CDR3: TGTGCCACCAGTAGCGGGAGCTCCTACAATGAGCAGTTCTTC.

The genes are TRBV5-5 and TRBJ1-2; D might be TRBD1 (6 bases). Trimming left V 0 bases short and J 13 bases short, with 25 bases between. Germline V gene data show CDR1 as SGHKS and CDR2 as YYEKEE (reference sequence). The CDR3 covers 16 residues. CDR3 sequence reads: CASSLVGNRASGGGTF. In DNA form, the CDR3 reads TGTGCCAGCAGCTTGGTTGGTAACAGGGCCTCGGGAGGAGGCACCTTC.

Ten or more counts support this clonotype. This chain links TRBV6-1 with TRBJ1-5, with D possibly matching TRBD1 (6 bases). CDR1 and CDR2 from the germline V gene are MNHNS and SASEGT. Trimming took 6 bases from V and 5 from J, leaving 11 bases between them. This CDR3 is built from 13 residues. CDR3 sequence (DNA): TGTGCCAGCAGCGGCAGGGGATATCAGCCCCAGCATTTT. It is translated as CASSGRGYQPQHF.

This clonotype was observed a few times. The V call is TRBV28, the J call TRBJ2-3, with 7 bases fitting TRBD2. The V gene end was trimmed by 2 bases and the J gene end by 3 bases; junction bases not matched to a gene: 5. The CDR3 is 15 residues long. In germline, CDR1 is MDHEN, CDR2 SYDVKM. CDR3 sequence: CASSLHRGVTDTQYF. CDR3 bases: TGTGCCAGCAGTTTACATCGGGGGGTGACAGATACGCAGTATTTT.

The chain has TRBV20-1 and TRBJ2-3; 15 bases are shared with TRBD2. CDR3 length equals 14 residues. Unmatched junction bases numbered 5, after V lost 7 bases and J lost 6 bases. Per germline, CDR1 DFQATT and CDR2 SNEGSKA (reference sequence). CDR3 region: CSGGLAGGVDTQYF. In nucleotides, the CDR3 is TGCAGTGGGGGACTAGCGGGAGGTGTGGATACGCAGTATTTT.

This clonotype was seen repeatedly, ten times or more. The chain recombines TRBV2 with TRBJ2-5; D is unclear. Germline V gene data show CDR1 as SNHLY and CDR2 as FYNNEI. The CDR3 length is 12 residues. The V end lost 6 bases, the J end lost 1 base, and 6 bases lay between the germline ends. The CDR3 loop reads CASRKVQETQYF. In DNA form, the CDR3 reads TGTGCCAGCAGGAAGGTCCAAGAGACCCAGTACTTC.

The chain employs TRBV6-1 and TRBJ2-5; D remains ambiguous. Germline values: CDR1 MNHNS, CDR2 SASEGT. V was trimmed by 5 bases and J by 0 bases, leaving 13 bases between them. This CDR3 is 15 amino acids long. The CDR3 sequence: CASSSPRQYQETQYF. CDR3 nucleotides: TGTGCCAGCAGTTCCCCTAGACAATACCAAGAGACCCAGTACTTC.

With respect to this clonotype: A much larger clone lies a single base off, so this may be a read error. No conserved phenylalanine or tryptophan ends this CDR3, so it is likely a read error. V gene TRBV7-9 combines with J gene TRBJ1-2; D gene ambiguous. The V gene's germline CDR1 is SEHNR and CDR2 FQNEAQ (reference sequence). Between the trimmed V and J ends, which lost 7 bases and 4 bases, there was a span of 7 bases. CDR3 size: 11 residues. The DNA of the CDR3 is TGTGCCAGCACCCTCGTCTATGGCTACACCCTC. Its protein product is CASTLVYGYTL.

The chain carries TRBV6-2 or TRBV6-3 and TRBJ2-1, with D maybe TRBD2 (5 bases). The CDR3 loop spans 13 amino acids. Germline values: CDR1 MNHEY, CDR2 SVGEGT. The V end was cut by 7 bases, the J end by 5 bases, with 12 bases between. Here the CDR3 reads CASIEGTDNEQFF. CDR3 coding DNA: TGTGCCAGCATAGAGGGAACAGACAATGAGCAGTTCTTC.

This clonotype was seen ten or more times. This sequence joins TRBV6-1 and TRBJ2-7; tentative D call: TRBD1 (6 bases). V was clipped by 9 bases and J by 3 bases, with 21 bases between them. CDR1 and CDR2 from the germline V gene are MNHNS and SASEGT. The CDR3 is 15 amino acids. The CDR3 DNA is TGTGCCAGTAGACTTGAGACAGGTAGCAACTACGAGCAGTACTTC. Its protein is CASRLETGSNYEQYF.

The table lists this clonotype with many counts. The chain joins TRBV28 to TRBJ2-1; 11 bases line up with TRBD2. The V gene end was trimmed by 5 bases and the J gene end by 4 bases; junction bases not matched to a gene: 4. In germline, CDR1 is MDHEN, CDR2 SYDVKM. This CDR3 has 15 amino acids. The CDR3 nucleotides are TGTGCCAGCAGTGTAGCGGGAGGGCCTTACAATGAGCAGTTCTTC. This codes for CASSVAGGPYNEQFF.

This clonotype has a count of ten or more. The rearrangement links TRBV28 to TRBJ1-2; 8 nucleotides match TRBD1. CDR1 is MDHEN and CDR2 is SYDVKM in the germline V gene. V shed 7 bases, J shed 3 bases, and the junction held 13 bases outside the gene matches. The length of the CDR3 is 16 residues. CDR3 amino acids: CASTLRLQGADYGYTF. The CDR3 bases are TGTGCCAGCACCCTGAGGCTGCAGGGGGCCGACTATGGCTACACCTTC.